The 32 T cell receptor beta chains given below trace back to one sample, sequenced in a study of T cell changes during pregnancy in multiple sclerosis (dated by TCRdb to about 2019). Preparation of the library involved the immunoSEQ multiplex PCR assay. What TCRdb holds here is the immuneACCESS table cut down to in-frame rearrangements. Part of the clones is not present; checked against another copy, under half of the missing clones reflect an unresolved V gene, and the others are unexplained. The sample profile shows tens of thousands of clones; around nine tenths of them were found once. About 1% of the sample is in the top ten clones. The sequenced sample was peripheral blood, obtained in the third trimester of pregnancy. Receptors were obtained from a female donor with multiple sclerosis, enrolled in a pregnancy study.

The chain links TRBV28 to TRBJ2-7, with 9 bases lining up with TRBD2. The CDR3 is 15 residues long. After removal of 4 bases from V and 2 bases from J, the junction contained 6 bases not matched to a gene. Per the germline V gene, CDR1 is MDHEN and CDR2 is SYDVKM. The CDR3 protein is CASSSSLAGPYEQYF. The DNA of the CDR3 is TGTGCCAGCAGTTCTAGCCTAGCGGGGCCCTACGAGCAGTACTTC.

This clone occurred once. The chain carries TRBV6-5 and TRBJ2-2, with a tentative D call TRBD2 (5 bases). The CDR3 covers 14 residues. Trimming stripped 4 bases from V and 4 bases from J, with 10 bases between. The V gene's germline CDR1 is MNHEY and CDR2 SVGAGI. The CDR3 region has the DNA TGTGCCAGCAGTTTTGAGGGCCCCACCGGGGAGCTGTTTTTT. Translating gives CASSFEGPTGELFF.

V is TRBV5-6 and J is TRBJ1-1, with TRBD1 matching 10 bases. V lost 4 bases and J lost 0; bases outside the gene matches: 12. From germline, CDR1 is SGHDT and CDR2 YYEEEE. This CDR3 contains 18 residues. For the CDR3, the DNA is TGTGCCAGCAGCCAGACTCTGACAGGGGGCGGAATGAACACTGAAGCTTTCTTT. Its translation is CASSQTLTGGGMNTEAFF.

The chain carries TRBV19 and TRBJ2-5, with 14 nucleotides matching TRBD2. From germline, CDR1 is LNHDA and CDR2 SQIVND (reference sequence). The CDR3 extends over 14 amino acids. Unmatched junction bases numbered 1, after V lost 5 bases and J lost 5 bases. The CDR3 region is CASSWTSGGETQYF. The CDR3 coding sequence is TGTGCCAGTAGTTGGACTAGCGGGGGGGAGACCCAGTACTTC. Based on the CDR3 plus reference TRBV19 and TRBJ2-5, the full variable domain is DGGITQSPKYLFRKEGQNVTLSCEQNLNHDAMYWYRQDPGQGLRLIYYSQIVNDFQKGDIAEGYSVSREKKESFPLTVTSAQKNPTAFYLCASSWTSGGETQYFGPGTRLLVL.

The V and J genes are TRBV2 and TRBJ1-4, with 7 bases matching TRBD1. CDR1 is SNHLY and CDR2 is FYNNEI in the germline V gene. Unmatched junction bases numbered 13, after V lost 5 bases and J lost 7 bases. This CDR3 has 16 amino acids. The CDR3 DNA reads TGTGCCAGCAGTTTACGGGAGGGGGCCGGAGGTGAAAAACTGTTTTTT. It translates to CASSLREGAGGEKLFF.

The chain joins TRBV14 to TRBJ1-1, with a weak D call TRBD1 (5 bases). Per the germline V gene, CDR1 is SGHDN and CDR2 is FVKESK. V was shortened by 8 bases and J by 12 bases, with 25 bases between the two germline ends. CDR3 length equals 14 residues. CDR3 DNA: TGTGCCAGCGCCCAAGAACATACAGGCACCGAGACTTTCTTT. Its protein product is CASAQEHTGTETFF. The complete variable domain, with remaining parts taken from reference TRBV14 and TRBJ1-1, reads EAGVTQFPSHSVIEKGQTVTLRCDPISGHDNLYWYRRVMGKEIKFLLHFVKESKQDESGMPNNRFLAERTGGTYSTLKVQPAELEDSGVYFCASAQEHTGTETFFGQGTRLTVV.

V is TRBV5-6 and J is TRBJ2-1, with no clear D. Trimming shortened V by 4 bases and J by 0 bases, and 14 bases separated the two germline ends. The CDR3 runs 16 residues. Germline V CDR1 and CDR2: SGHDT, YYEEEE. The CDR3 region is CASSTDGGYSYNEQFF. The CDR3 nucleotides are TGTGCCAGCAGCACCGACGGCGGTTACTCCTACAATGAGCAGTTCTTC.

This clone was seen just once. J is TRBJ2-5 and V is TRBV28; 7 positions agree with TRBD2. This CDR3 has 14 amino acids. Germline CDR1 MDHEN, CDR2 SYDVKM. V was pared by 5 bases and J by 1 base, with 4 bases of the junction left unmatched. The CDR3 DNA follows: TGTGCCAGCAGTGTAACTAGCGCCCAAGAGACCCAGTACTTC. Residues: CASSVTSAQETQYF.

V is TRBV6-1 and J is TRBJ2-5; no firm D call. The CDR3 loop spans 8 amino acids. CDR1 MNHNS and CDR2 SASEGT come from the germline V gene. The CDR3, as DNA: TGTGCTCGGGAGACCCAGTACTTC. It is translated as CARETQYF.

The chain has TRBV28 and TRBJ1-3; unclear D gene. With 5 bases removed from V and 9 bases from J, the gap between germline ends came to 14 bases. The V gene's germline CDR1 is MDHEN and CDR2 SYDVKM. The CDR3 length is 13 residues. CDR3 in DNA: TGTGCCAGCAGTCTAAAACCGGAGGTCACCATATATTTT. Protein product: CASSLKPEVTIYF.

The chain is built from TRBV6-1 and TRBJ1-2, with TRBD1 matching 9 bases. Per germline, CDR1 MNHNS and CDR2 SASEGT. Trimming removed 4 bases from V and 4 bases from J; junction bases left unmatched: 7. This CDR3 is built from 15 residues. CDR3 nucleotides: TGTGCCAGCAGTGTCGGGACAGGGAACGTCTATGGCTACACCTTC. Its protein is CASSVGTGNVYGYTF.

The CDR3 sequence: CASSPVQGAYQPQHF. Here the CDR3 DNA reads TGTGCCAGCTCACCCGTACAGGGGGCTTATCAGCCCCAGCATTTT. The rearrangement uses TRBV18 and TRBJ1-5; 9 positions match TRBD1. Trimming cost V 3 bases and J 5 bases; bases outside gene matches: 5. The germline V gene has CDR1 KGHSH and CDR2 LQKENI. The CDR3 has 15 residues.

This clone was found once. The rearrangement joins TRBV28 to TRBJ2-1; 9 bases line up with TRBD2. V lost 7 bases, J lost 9 bases, and 16 bases stayed unmatched. Looked up from germline, CDR1 is MDHEN and CDR2 is SYDVKM. The CDR3 spans 16 residues. The CDR3 reads CASIAGGVEGFSEQFF. The CDR3 DNA reads as TGTGCCAGCATTGCGGGAGGGGTAGAGGGCTTCAGTGAGCAGTTCTTC.

The chain has TRBV5-4 and TRBJ2-1; 14 nucleotides agree with TRBD2. This CDR3 is built from 17 residues. Trimming took 4 bases from V and 5 from J; bases not matched to a gene: 8. Germline CDR1 SGHNT, CDR2 YYREEE (reference sequence). In DNA, the CDR3 is TGTGCCAGCAGCCCGGGACTAGCGGGAGCCCCCCACAATGAGCAGTTCTTC. Protein: CASSPGLAGAPHNEQFF.

The J gene is TRBJ2-2, the V gene TRBV9, with a possible D match to TRBD2 (6 bases). The CDR3 has 13 residues. V lost 6 bases, J lost 2 bases, and 8 bases lay in between. Looked up from germline, CDR1 is SGDLS and CDR2 is YYNGEE. The DNA for the CDR3 is TGTGCCAGCACTAGCGTAAACACCGGGGAGCTGTTTTTT. It translates to CASTSVNTGELFF.

This clone was seen only a few times. The sample has other DNA sequences that encode this CDR3 too. The rearrangement uses TRBV5-4 and TRBJ2-3; 10 nucleotides agree with TRBD2. CDR3 length equals 15 residues. Germline trimming cut 0 bases from V and 4 bases from J; bases unmatched to any gene: 2. Germline V gene sequence: CDR1 SGHNT, CDR2 YYREEE (reference sequence). The CDR3 reads CASSLVLAGADTQYF. CDR3 nucleotides: TGTGCCAGCAGCTTGGTCCTAGCGGGAGCAGATACGCAGTATTTT. The full variable domain, in which reference TRBV5-4 and TRBJ2-3 provide the parts outside the CDR3, is ETGVTQSPTHLIKTRGQQVTLRCSSQSGHNTVSWYQQALGQGPQFIFQYYREEENGRGNFPPRFSGLQFPNYSSELNVNALELDDSALYLCASSLVLAGADTQYFGPGTRLTVL.

Of note for this clone: Other nucleotide sequences from this sample produce the same CDR3. J is TRBJ1-2 and V is TRBV27; TRBD1 might be the D (5 bases). The CDR3 spans 14 residues. In germline, CDR1 is MNHEY, CDR2 SMNVEV (reference sequence). The V gene lost 3 bases and the J gene lost 4 bases, with 12 bases spanning the gap. CDR3 DNA sequence: TGTGCCAGCAGTTTGGGGGGATACCCCTATGGCTACACCTTC. Residues: CASSLGGYPYGYTF.

V gene TRBV5-4 combines with J gene TRBJ2-3; 12 nucleotides match TRBD2. J lost 0 bases, V lost 6 bases, and 5 bases had no gene match. Germline V gene lookup returns CDR1 SGHNT and CDR2 YYREEE (reference sequence). The CDR3 runs to 16 residues. This chain's CDR3 is CASIPGTSGSTDTQYF. The CDR3 DNA sequence: TGTGCCAGCATCCCTGGGACTAGCGGGAGCACAGATACGCAGTATTTT. The full variable domain, its missing parts supplied by reference TRBV5-4 and TRBJ2-3, is ETGVTQSPTHLIKTRGQQVTLRCSSQSGHNTVSWYQQALGQGPQFIFQYYREEENGRGNFPPRFSGLQFPNYSSELNVNALELDDSALYLCASIPGTSGSTDTQYFGPGTRLTVL.

The V call is TRBV11-2, the J call TRBJ1-2; TRBD1 might be the D (6 bases). V shed 5 bases and J shed 8 bases, with 15 bases lying between them. The CDR3 runs to 13 residues. Germline CDR1 is SGHAT and CDR2 is FQNNGV. The CDR3 DNA is TGTGCCAGCAGCCGTACAGGGAAAGAGGGCTACACCTTC. As protein: CASSRTGKEGYTF.

The CDR3 bases are TGTGCCAGCAGCCTTAGCGGTTTAGCCGAGCAGTACTTC. It translates to CASSLSGLAEQYF. V and J are TRBV7-9 and TRBJ2-7; possible D gene TRBD2, 6 bases. V lost 5 bases and J 6 bases, leaving 14 bases between the germline ends. Germline CDR1 reads SEHNR; CDR2 reads FQNEAQ (reference sequence). The CDR3 totals 13 residues.

There are a few counts of this clone. The rearrangement joins TRBV6-5 to TRBJ1-1; D perhaps matches TRBD1 (5 bases). This CDR3 has 13 amino acids. CDR1 and CDR2 (germline): MNHEY, SVGAGI. V lost 10 bases and J lost 10, with 22 bases in between. The CDR3 is CATDDRLGLRAFF. In nucleotides, the CDR3 is TGTGCCACCGACGACAGATTGGGACTCCGAGCTTTCTTT.

The CDR3 DNA sequence: TGTGCCACCCGGGACAGGGTTACGTCCTACGAGCAGTACTTC. Translated: CATRDRVTSYEQYF. The chain links TRBV19 to TRBJ2-7; 9 bases agree with TRBD1. Germline trimming cut 10 bases from V and 1 base from J; bases unmatched to any gene: 8. This CDR3 comprises 14 residues. Germline assignment: CDR1 LNHDA and CDR2 SQIVND (reference sequence).

The chain uses TRBV2 and TRBJ1-4, with 11 bases lining up with TRBD1. The CDR3 spans 15 residues. Trimming cost V 4 bases and J 6 bases; bases outside gene matches: 4. The germline V gene has CDR1 SNHLY and CDR2 FYNNEI. CDR3 in amino acids: CASSGRTGGYEKLFF. CDR3 DNA sequence: TGTGCCAGCAGTGGCAGGACAGGGGGCTATGAAAAACTGTTTTTT.

The chain uses TRBV6-5 and TRBJ2-2; no firm D call. The CDR3 totals 12 residues. V was shortened by 6 bases and J by 1 base, with 3 bases between the two germline ends. In germline, CDR1 is MNHEY, CDR2 SVGAGI. The CDR3 nucleotides are TGTGCCAGCAGCCGGAACACCGGGGAGCTGTTTTTT. It codes for CASSRNTGELFF.

This clone occurred a few times. The rearrangement joins TRBV18 to TRBJ2-7; the D gene is possibly TRBD1 (5 bases). The CDR3 is 15 residues long. The V end was cut by 5 bases, the J end by 2 bases, with 16 bases between. The germline V gene has CDR1 KGHSH and CDR2 LQKENI. For the CDR3, the DNA is TGTGCCAGCTCAGTAAGGGATGGGGCTACCTACGAGCAGTACTTC. It translates to CASSVRDGATYEQYF.

V gene TRBV5-4 combines with J gene TRBJ1-2; 12 bases are shared with TRBD1. The germline CDR1 and CDR2 sequences are SGHNT and YYREEE (reference sequence). Trimming removed 3 bases from V and 4 bases from J; junction bases left unmatched: 4. This CDR3 is 15 amino acids long. Here the CDR3 reads CASSWDRGRVYGYTF. The CDR3, as DNA: TGTGCCAGCAGCTGGGACAGGGGGCGCGTCTATGGCTACACCTTC. Full variable domain (outside the CDR3, taken from reference TRBV5-4 and TRBJ1-2): ETGVTQSPTHLIKTRGQQVTLRCSSQSGHNTVSWYQQALGQGPQFIFQYYREEENGRGNFPPRFSGLQFPNYSSELNVNALELDDSALYLCASSWDRGRVYGYTFGSGTRLTVV.

This clone was picked up one time. The chain joins TRBV7-3 to TRBJ2-1; 8 nucleotides agree with TRBD2. V gave up 5 bases and J gave up 5 bases; unmatched junction bases: 5. This CDR3 has 14 amino acids. CDR1 and CDR2 (germline): SGHTA, FQGTGA. CDR3 bases: TGTGCCAGCAGCCCCAGCGGGGGCAACAATGAGCAGTTCTTC. This gives the protein CASSPSGGNNEQFF.

J is TRBJ1-1 and V is TRBV11-2, with 7 bases lining up with TRBD1. The germline V gene has CDR1 SGHAT and CDR2 FQNNGV. This CDR3 region has 14 residues. Trimming cost V 5 bases and J 4 bases; bases outside gene matches: 7. This CDR3 is CASSQAGGGTEAFF. CDR3 coding DNA: TGTGCCAGCAGCCAAGCAGGGGGAGGCACTGAAGCTTTCTTT.

This rearrangement joins TRBV12-2 to TRBJ2-1; the table names TRBD1, a call not compared with the DNA. TRBV12-2 is a pseudogene. The CDR3 covers 15 residues. CDR3: CASRLGQGFYNEQFF. As DNA, the CDR3 is TGTGCAAGTCGCTTAGGGCAGGGGTTTTACAATGAGCAGTTCTTC.

J is TRBJ2-7 and V is TRBV7-2; 14 bases match TRBD2. The J segment lost 7 bases and the V segment lost 4 bases, leaving 9 bases of the junction unmatched. CDR1 is SGHTA and CDR2 is FQGNSA in the germline V gene. The CDR3 is 16 amino acids. CDR3 in amino acids: CASSSGLAGGQKEQYF. The CDR3 DNA reads TGTGCCAGCAGCTCTGGACTAGCGGGAGGCCAGAAGGAGCAGTACTTC.

This chain uses TRBV5-1 with TRBJ1-4; TRBD1 matches at 7 bases. V shed 0 bases, J shed 5 bases, and the junction held 4 bases outside the gene matches. The CDR3 spans 15 residues. Germline values: CDR1 SGHRS, CDR2 YFSETQ. The chain's CDR3 is CASSLVPGGNEKLFF. DNA of the CDR3: TGCGCCAGCAGCTTGGTCCCAGGGGGGAATGAAAAACTGTTTTTT. The whole variable domain, filled in from reference TRBV5-1 and TRBJ1-4, reads KAGVTQTPRYLIKTRGQQVTLSCSPISGHRSVSWYQQTPGQGLQFLFEYFSETQRNKGNFPGRFSGRQFSNSRSEMNVSTLELGDSALYLCASSLVPGGNEKLFFGSGTQLSVL.

The V call is TRBV5-1, the J call TRBJ2-1; TRBD2 aligns across 7 bases. CDR1 and CDR2 (germline): SGHRS, YFSETQ. V shed 4 bases, J shed 4 bases, and the junction held 11 bases outside the gene matches. The length of the CDR3 is 16 residues. The CDR3 spells CASSLYSGGGYNEQFF. The CDR3 region has the DNA TGCGCCAGCAGCCTGTACAGTGGGGGGGGTTACAATGAGCAGTTCTTC.